Sequencing of this TCR beta chain was carried out in a study of blood T cell repertoires in COVID-19. On the study more broadly: Acute and convalescent COVID-19 specimens originated in the United States, Italy and Spain. T cells, B-cell-depleted T cells, or PBMCs supplied cDNA or gDNA.

V was clipped by 5 bases and J by 5 bases; unmatched bases: 8. This CDR3 region has 14 residues. Per the germline V gene, CDR1 is ENHRY and CDR2 is SYGVKD. The study drew participants aged about 18 to 89 years from 20 to 30 US areas. Participant-reported clinical history was the basis for cohort assignment. Sequencing was performed with immunoSEQ multiplex PCR; in TCRdb, only in-frame clones are kept and a portion is missing. This sample yields roughly 330,000 clones, of which about 85% are seen a single time; approximately 5.2% belongs to the top ten. This chain links TRBV10-3 with TRBJ1-1, with 7 bases that match TRBD1. This receptor was identified in a woman aged 25 to 39 who had recovered from COVID-19. Sequencing was performed on PBMCs or T cells enriched from blood (not recorded which). The CDR3 nucleotides read TGTGCCATCAGTCCCAGGGGGGCAGGAACTGAAGCTTTCTTT. Residues: CAISPRGAGTEAFF.